This T cell receptor beta chain originates from a study of beta chain features in type 1 diabetes. Study-level results: Type 1 diabetes patients had TCRB CDR3s that were shorter (moderately but significantly so) in all four CD4+ subsets. VDJ junctions from patients with type 1 diabetes contained fewer insertions and more deletions.

Heparinised blood was drawn once per donor, averaging around 110 mL. Reverse transcription of all isolated RNA meant that expressed TCRB transcripts were sequenced. About 3.6 million reads was the average for naive, central memory and regulatory T cell samples. This table comes from immunoSEQ multiplex PCR, and its TCRdb copy is limited to in-frame clones, with some not included. The top ten clones hold around 0.011% of a sample with around 260,000 clones, around 24% of them seen once. Germline CDR1 SQVTM, CDR2 ANQGSEA. V lost 6 bases, J lost 3 bases, and 7 bases stayed unmatched. CDR3 length equals 15 residues. This clone showed up just a few times. The antigen is unknown.

The sample comprised naive CD4+ T cells from blood. This receptor was obtained from a woman under 40 with type 1 diabetes. The chain is built from TRBV29-1 and TRBJ2-1; 11 nucleotides line up with TRBD2. In nucleotides, the CDR3 is TGCAGCGTCCTGGGGCTAGCGGGAGGCTACAATGAGCAGTTCTTC. Its translation: CSVLGLAGGYNEQFF.